The rows below give T cell receptor beta chains drawn from one sample of a study of blood T cells in healthy people across ages. TCRdb called the 5' RACE reads again in MiXCR, with one record for every CDR3 protein. The table includes about 830,000 distinct CDR3 sequences, roughly 60% detected once. The sequenced material came from blood. The receptors here all came from a man between 25 and 39 years old in good health. Both conserved end residues are part of each CDR3. The D gene is left open where the match is weak. Size tells how often a clone was seen (once, few, many) or the class of an expanded clone, and some rows leave it out.

cdr3_length j_call v_call d_call clone_size cdr3_aa cdr3_nt
13 TRBJ2-7 TRBV12-3/TRBV12-4 TRBD1 NA CASSVTGSYEQYF TGTGCCAGCAGTGTGACAGGGTCCTACGAGCAGTACTTC
15 TRBJ2-5 TRBV20-1 TRBD2 NA CSATRAGGPLETQYF TGCAGTGCTACTCGGGCGGGGGGGCCGCTGGAGACCCAGTACTTC
13 TRBJ2-7 TRBV7-2 NA NA CASSASFLYVQYF TGTGCCAGCAGCGCCTCCTTCCTCTACGTGCAGTACTTC
14 TRBJ1-2 TRBV20-1 NA NA CSAGLQARGSGYTF TGCAGTGCTGGTCTACAGGCCAGAGGGTCCGGCTACACCTTC
16 TRBJ2-3 TRBV4-3 NA NA CASSRTAREFTDTQYF TGCGCCAGCAGCCGGACAGCCAGGGAATTTACAGATACGCAGTATTTT
13 TRBJ1-6 TRBV11-2 NA few CASSEGGNSPLHF TGTGCCAGCAGCGAAGGGGGGAATTCACCCCTCCACTTT
12 TRBJ2-7 TRBV10-3 NA NA CAISVDSDEQYF TGTGCCATCAGCGTCGACAGTGACGAGCAGTACTTC
14 TRBJ2-7 TRBV2 TRBD1 NA CASIIQGSSYEQYF TGTGCCAGCATCATACAGGGGAGCTCCTACGAGCAGTACTTC
17 TRBJ2-5 TRBV24-1 NA NA CATSDFPGDAGSETQYF TGTGCCACCAGTGACTTTCCTGGGGACGCCGGGTCAGAGACCCAGTACTTC
16 TRBJ1-5 TRBV6-1 NA once CASSEGAVYSNQPQHF TGTGCCAGCAGTGAGGGTGCAGTCTACAGCAATCAGCCCCAGCATTTT
17 TRBJ2-5 TRBV4-2 TRBD2 NA CASSQYSSGGMQETQYF TGTGCCAGCAGCCAATACTCTAGCGGGGGCATGCAAGAGACCCAGTACTTC
15 TRBJ2-7 TRBV7-9 TRBD2 few CASSLGGLASYEQYF TGTGCCAGCAGCTTAGGGGGACTAGCGAGCTACGAGCAGTACTTC
18 TRBJ2-1 TRBV25-1 TRBD2 NA CASSEWERGPSSYNEQFF TGTGCCAGCAGTGAATGGGAGCGGGGGCCGAGCTCCTACAATGAGCAGTTCTTC
12 TRBJ1-5 TRBV5-1 NA NA CASSTRIQPQHF TGCGCCAGCAGTACAAGGATCCAGCCCCAGCATTTT
13 TRBJ1-2 TRBV25-1 NA NA CASRTEGGYGYTF TGTGCCAGCAGAACGGAGGGTGGCTATGGCTACACCTTC
14 TRBJ1-1 TRBV6-1 NA NA CASSEHPKPTEAFF TGTGCCAGCAGTGAACATCCGAAGCCCACTGAAGCTTTCTTT
15 TRBJ1-5 TRBV12-3/TRBV12-4 NA few CASSLRDGSNQPQHF TGTGCCAGCAGTTTACGGGACGGATCCAATCAGCCCCAGCATTTT
13 TRBJ2-5 TRBV10-3 NA few CAISVETLGTQYF TGTGCCATCAGTGTTGAGACTCTTGGGACCCAGTACTTC
13 TRBJ2-1 TRBV20-1 NA NA CSAAPGGNNEQFF TGCAGTGCCGCCCCAGGAGGGAACAATGAGCAGTTCTTC
16 TRBJ1-4 TRBV27 TRBD1 NA CASSKGQGLDGEKLFF TGTGCCAGCAGTAAGGGACAGGGGTTGGATGGGGAAAAACTGTTTTTT
17 TRBJ2-5 TRBV7-6 TRBD2 NA CASSLVGLAGGRETQYF TGTGCCAGCAGCTTAGTTGGTCTAGCGGGGGGGCGTGAGACCCAGTACTTC
13 TRBJ1-1 TRBV6-5 NA NA CASSSHPGGEAFF TGTGCCAGCAGCTCGCACCCGGGTGGTGAAGCTTTCTTT
15 TRBJ2-5 TRBV5-1 NA few CASSLEIGGQETQYF TGCGCCAGCAGCTTGGAAATAGGAGGGCAAGAGACCCAGTACTTC
15 TRBJ1-2 TRBV4-3 NA once CASSQERQVLGGYTF TGCGCCAGCAGCCAAGAACGTCAGGTCCTCGGTGGCTACACCTTC
15 TRBJ1-2 TRBV2 NA once CASSEERGDNYGYTF TGTGCCAGCAGTGAAGAAAGGGGCGATAACTATGGCTACACCTTC
15 TRBJ1-2 TRBV4-2 NA NA CAGSQDRTDYYGYTF TGTGCCGGCAGCCAAGATAGGACAGACTACTATGGCTACACCTTC
15 TRBJ1-6 TRBV20-1 TRBD1 NA CSASFRRGSNSPLHF TGCAGTGCTAGTTTCCGCAGGGGGAGTAATTCACCCCTCCACTTT
14 TRBJ2-6 TRBV20-1 NA few CSAREVSGANVLTF TGCAGTGCTAGAGAGGTCTCTGGGGCCAACGTCCTGACTTTC
14 TRBJ2-6 TRBV29-1 NA NA CSVGPGAGANVLTF TGCAGCGTTGGTCCCGGGGCTGGGGCCAACGTCCTGACTTTC
12 TRBJ1-5 TRBV12-3/TRBV12-4 NA NA CASRQSNQPQHF TGTGCCAGCAGGCAGAGCAATCAGCCCCAGCATTTT
14 TRBJ2-7 TRBV20-1 NA few CSAPRNRAAYEQYF TGCAGTGCCCCACGAAACAGGGCCGCCTACGAGCAGTACTTC
17 TRBJ1-5 TRBV20-1 NA NA CSARDPRTLSSNQPQHF TGCAGTGCTAGAGATCCGAGGACATTAAGTAGCAATCAGCCCCAGCATTTT
13 TRBJ2-1 TRBV6-5 NA NA CASRPQGVNEQFF TGTGCCAGCAGGCCTCAAGGGGTCAATGAGCAGTTCTTC
11 TRBJ1-1 TRBV5-1 NA NA CASLEGSEAFF TGCGCCAGTCTTGAGGGTTCCGAAGCTTTCTTT
15 TRBJ2-3 TRBV2 NA NA CASSDARTRADTQYF TGTGCCAGCAGTGACGCCCGTACGAGAGCAGATACGCAGTATTTT
15 TRBJ2-5 TRBV6-2/TRBV6-3 TRBD1 NA CASSGQVGLQGTQYF TGTGCCAGCAGCGGACAGGTTGGTCTGCAAGGAACCCAGTACTTC
16 TRBJ2-1 TRBV5-1 TRBD2 NA CASNSGTSGGANEQFF TGCGCCAGCAATTCCGGGACTAGCGGGGGGGCCAATGAGCAGTTCTTC
15 TRBJ2-1 TRBV9 NA few CASSVAGTPDNEQFF TGTGCCAGCAGCGTAGCTGGGACCCCGGACAATGAGCAGTTCTTC
14 TRBJ2-1 TRBV20-1 NA NA CSASDSLSCNEQFF TGCAGTGCTAGTGACAGCCTCTCCTGCAATGAGCAGTTCTTC
14 TRBJ1-2 TRBV3-1 TRBD1 NA CASSQADRGQGYTF TGTGCCAGCAGCCAAGCCGACAGGGGGCAAGGCTACACCTTC
13 TRBJ2-7 TRBV27 NA many CASSFVDTYEQYF TGTGCCAGCAGTTTTGTGGACACCTACGAGCAGTACTTC
15 TRBJ2-1 TRBV11-3 NA NA CASSSQESPYNEQFF TGTGCCAGCAGCTCGCAGGAGTCGCCCTACAATGAGCAGTTCTTC
12 TRBJ2-7 TRBV4-1 NA NA CASSQVPSEQYF TGCGCCAGCAGCCAAGTCCCCAGCGAGCAGTACTTC
14 TRBJ2-7 TRBV3-1 NA few CASSHPQEIYEQYF TGTGCCAGCAGCCATCCCCAGGAGATTTACGAGCAGTACTTC
12 TRBJ2-3 TRBV7-3 NA NA CASSSQSDTQYF TGTGCCAGCAGCTCCCAGTCAGATACGCAGTATTTT
18 TRBJ2-6 TRBV4-2 NA NA CASSQEPIGGSGANVLTF TGTGCCAGCAGCCAAGAGCCCATAGGAGGTTCTGGGGCCAACGTCCTGACTTTC
14 TRBJ2-7 TRBV7-8 NA NA CASSLETADYEQYF TGTGCCAGCAGCTTAGAGACAGCGGACTACGAGCAGTACTTC
14 TRBJ1-2 TRBV6-1 NA NA CASAQTGLIYGYTF TGTGCCAGCGCCCAGACTGGGTTAATCTATGGCTACACCTTC
15 TRBJ2-6 TRBV11-2 TRBD1 NA CASTEGTAGANVLTF TGTGCCAGCACCGAAGGGACAGCTGGGGCCAACGTCCTGACTTTC
16 TRBJ2-1 TRBV4-2 NA NA CASRPGAPSSYNEQFF TGTGCCAGCAGACCGGGGGCCCCGAGCTCCTACAATGAGCAGTTCTTC